This TCR beta chain originates from a study of cytomegalovirus exposure and HLA in healthy donors. PCR employed 60 Vbeta and 13 Jbeta primers. Measured with immunoSEQ multiplex PCR; TCRdb has only the in-frame clones, and not every one. The sample lists about 140,000 clones, roughly 89% occurring once. Sequenced sample: PBMCs. This TCR was recovered from a woman aged 30 to 39 in good health and CMV-seronegative.

The CDR3 spells CATSRGGLGYEQYF. CDR3 DNA sequence: TGTGCCACCAGCAGAGGAGGACTCGGTTACGAGCAGTACTTC. The rearrangement links TRBV15 to TRBJ2-7, with D possibly being TRBD2 (5 bases). Between the trimmed V and J ends, which lost 1 base and 4 bases, there was a span of 11 bases. This CDR3 is built from 14 residues. The V gene's germline CDR1 is LNHNV and CDR2 YYDKDF (reference sequence). The whole variable domain, remainder taken from reference TRBV15 and TRBJ2-7, is DAMVIQNPRYQVTQFGKPVTLSCSQTLNHNVMYWYQQKSSQAPKLLFHYYDKDFNNEADTPDNFQSRRPNTSFCFLDIRSPGLGDTAMYLCATSRGGLGYEQYFGPGTRLTVT.